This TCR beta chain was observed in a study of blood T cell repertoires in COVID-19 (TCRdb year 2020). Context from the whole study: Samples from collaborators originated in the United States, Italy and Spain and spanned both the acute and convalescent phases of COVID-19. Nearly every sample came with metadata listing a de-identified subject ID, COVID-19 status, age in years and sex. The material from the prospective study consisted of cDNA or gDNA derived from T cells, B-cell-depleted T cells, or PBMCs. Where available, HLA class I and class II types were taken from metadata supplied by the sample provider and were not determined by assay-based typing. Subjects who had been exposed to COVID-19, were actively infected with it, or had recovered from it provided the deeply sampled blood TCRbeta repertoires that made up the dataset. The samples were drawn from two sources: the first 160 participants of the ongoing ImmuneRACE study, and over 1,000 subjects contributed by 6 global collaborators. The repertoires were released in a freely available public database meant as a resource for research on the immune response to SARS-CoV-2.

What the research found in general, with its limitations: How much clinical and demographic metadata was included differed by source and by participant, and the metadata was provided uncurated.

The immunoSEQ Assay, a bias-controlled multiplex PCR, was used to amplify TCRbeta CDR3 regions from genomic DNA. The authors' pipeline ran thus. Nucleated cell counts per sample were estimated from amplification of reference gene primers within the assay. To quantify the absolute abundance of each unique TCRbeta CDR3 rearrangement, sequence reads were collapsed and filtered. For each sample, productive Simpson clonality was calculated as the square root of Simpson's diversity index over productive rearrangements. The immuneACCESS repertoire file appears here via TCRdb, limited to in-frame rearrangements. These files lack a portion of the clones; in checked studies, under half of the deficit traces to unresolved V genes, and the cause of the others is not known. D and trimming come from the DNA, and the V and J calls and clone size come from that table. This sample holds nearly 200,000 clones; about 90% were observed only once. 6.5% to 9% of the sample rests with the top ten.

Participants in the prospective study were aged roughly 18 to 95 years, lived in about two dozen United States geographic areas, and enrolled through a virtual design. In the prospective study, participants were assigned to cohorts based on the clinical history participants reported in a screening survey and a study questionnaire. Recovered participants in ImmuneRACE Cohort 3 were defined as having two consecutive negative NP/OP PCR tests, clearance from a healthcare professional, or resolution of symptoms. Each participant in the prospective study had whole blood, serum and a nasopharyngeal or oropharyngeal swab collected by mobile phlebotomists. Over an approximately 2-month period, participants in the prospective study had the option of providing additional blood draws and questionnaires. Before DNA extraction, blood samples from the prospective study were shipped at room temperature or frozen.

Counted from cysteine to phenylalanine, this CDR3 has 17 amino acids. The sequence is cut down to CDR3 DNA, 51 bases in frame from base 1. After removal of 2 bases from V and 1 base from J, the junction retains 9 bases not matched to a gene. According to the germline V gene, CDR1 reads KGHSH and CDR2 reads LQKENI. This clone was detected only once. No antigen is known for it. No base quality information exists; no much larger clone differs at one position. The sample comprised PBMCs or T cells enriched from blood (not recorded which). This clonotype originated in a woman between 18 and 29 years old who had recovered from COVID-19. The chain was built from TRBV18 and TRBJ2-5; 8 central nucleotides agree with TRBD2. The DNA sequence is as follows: TGTGCCAGCTCACCATCCGAGCGGGGGCTGTCCCAAGAGACCCAGTACTTC. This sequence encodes CASSPSERGLSQETQYF.